A selection of T cell receptor beta chains follows, all from one sample in a study of OX40 agonist ivuxolimab in advanced cancers. Some clones are missing from TCRdb's copy, which holds only in-frame ones; the method was immunoSEQ multiplex PCR. Of 65,000 to 75,000 clones in the sample, about nine tenths are singletons; the top ten hold approximately 1%. The sample here was CD4+ or CD8+ T cells sorted from blood, taken in a trial of the OX40 agonist ivuxolimab. These receptors were collected from an adult with an advanced solid tumor such as melanoma, head and neck, liver or kidney cancer. Both conserved end residues are part of each CDR3. A D gene is named only where the DNA matches it firmly. Some rows have no size entry. The others give once, few or many, or a class for an expanded clone.

v_call	clone_size	d_call	j_call	cdr3_nt	cdr3_aa
TRBV6-1	-	TRBD1	TRBJ1-1	TGTGCCAGCAGTGTAGAGGACAGGGCGACTGAAGCTTTCTTT	CASSVEDRATEAFF
TRBV29-1	-	-	TRBJ1-1	TGCAGCGTTGCCCAACTTATGAACACTGAAGCTTTCTTT	CSVAQLMNTEAFF
TRBV19	-	-	TRBJ1-3	TGTGCCAGTAGTGTGCCGGGACGGGTCTCTGGAAACACCATATATTTT	CASSVPGRVSGNTIYF
TRBV2	-	TRBD1	TRBJ2-5	TGTGCCAGCGCGATCAGACAGGGATCGTACCAAGAGACCCAGTACTTC	CASAIRQGSYQETQYF
TRBV2	-	TRBD2	TRBJ2-3	TGTGCCAGCAGTGGTCTAGCGGGGGTCACAGATACGCAGTATTTT	CASSGLAGVTDTQYF
TRBV7-8	-	-	TRBJ1-1	TGTGCCAGCAGCTTATATCAGATATTGAACACTGAAGCTTTCTTT	CASSLYQILNTEAFF
TRBV6-1	once	TRBD1	TRBJ1-2	TGTGCCAGCAGTCCCCAGATAGGGACAGGGTATGGCTACACCTTC	CASSPQIGTGYGYTF
TRBV11-1	-	TRBD1	TRBJ1-4	TGTGCCAGCAGCCCCGGGACAGGAACGAAAAAACTGTTTTTT	CASSPGTGTKKLFF
TRBV7-9	-	-	TRBJ1-1	TGTGCCAGCAGCTTAGAAAAGGGTCGCACTGAAGCTTTCTTT	CASSLEKGRTEAFF
TRBV6-1	-	-	TRBJ2-7	TGTGCCAGCAGCCCGGGAGCTCCCTCCGAGCAGTACTTC	CASSPGAPSEQYF
TRBV6-8	-	-	TRBJ2-7	TGTGCCAGCAGACCAGTTCCGACAGGGACTACCGTCGAGCAGTACTTC	CASRPVPTGTTVEQYF
TRBV19	-	TRBD1	TRBJ1-2	TGTGCCAGTAGTATAGAGGACAGGGGGAACTATGGCTACACCTTC	CASSIEDRGNYGYTF
TRBV4-2	-	-	TRBJ2-6	TGTGCCAGCAGACGGACGGGGGGGGCCAACGTCCTGACTTTC	CASRRTGGANVLTF
TRBV4-1	-	TRBD2	TRBJ2-5	TGCGCCAGCAGCCAAGGATACGGACTAGCGGAACAAGAGACCCAGTACTTC	CASSQGYGLAEQETQYF
TRBV10-2	-	TRBD2	TRBJ2-1	TGCGCCAGCAGTGAGCCCCAGGGACTAGCGGGGGGGCCGGATGAGCAGTTCTTC	CASSEPQGLAGGPDEQFF
TRBV21-1	-	-	TRBJ2-2	TGTGCCACCATTCAGGGAGGCACCGGGGAGCTGTTTTTT	CATIQGGTGELFF
TRBV6-6	-	-	TRBJ1-4	TGTGCCAGCAGTCAGACGATAAAACTGTTTTTT	CASSQTIKLFF